This T cell receptor beta chain was retrieved from a study of blood T cells in healthy people across ages. A sample-barcoded 5' primer and a J-beta primer mix were used in a second PCR of roughly 7 to 12 cycles. Each of the cDNA molecules was tagged by a template-switch adaptor with 12 random nucleotides. Individual samples furnished no less than 3 million CDR3-containing paired-end reads apiece. TCRdb re-called the 5' RACE reads with MiXCR, one entry per CDR3 protein. The sample yields about 900,000 distinct CDR3 sequences, roughly 43% seen once. The CDR3 has 13 residues. Germline CDR1 reads DFQATT; CDR2 reads SNEGSKA (reference sequence). V lost 5 bases to trimming and J lost 4 bases; unmatched junction nucleotides: 7. Notes on this clonotype: The antigen remains unidentified.

The study's findings and limits: Whereas aged donors had fewer naive CD4+ cells, long-lived donors had more of them and higher diversity. Significant beta diversity loss was already apparent by age approximately 40, declining roughly linearly.

The chain has TRBV20-1 and TRBJ1-2, with 7 bases lining up with TRBD1. This sequence originates from a man aged 25-45 years in good health. The sequencing sample was made of blood. The CDR3 DNA follows: TGCAGTGCTGAAACGGGACAGTTCTATGGCTACACCTTC. Translated: CSAETGQFYGYTF.